This TCR beta chain was documented in a study of control samples from healthy donors and cancer patients. Sequencing was performed with immunoSEQ multiplex PCR; in TCRdb, only in-frame clones are kept and a portion is missing. The sample shows around 20,000 clones, 75% to 90% of them seen only once. Germline V CDR1 and CDR2: KGHSH, LQKENI. Trimming cost V 8 bases and J 5 bases, with 12 bases left between them. This CDR3 has 12 amino acids. The chain employs TRBV18 and TRBJ1-1; D remains ambiguous. The sample consisted of PBMCs. The receptor comes from a man in his fifties or sixties with head and neck cancer. The CDR3 loop reads CASAERETEAFF. Written as DNA, the CDR3 is TGTGCCAGCGCGGAAAGGGAAACTGAAGCTTTCTTT.